This T cell receptor beta chain was observed in a study of T cells after yellow fever vaccination. V was pared by 5 bases and J by 0 bases, with 10 bases between. The length of the CDR3 is 14 residues. This clonotype was counted a few times. TCRdb re-called the 5' RACE reads with MiXCR, one entry per CDR3 protein. Among a few hundred thousand distinct CDR3 sequences listed, less than 20% were seen once. The chain links TRBV12-3 or TRBV12-4 to TRBJ2-5, with D unclear. The clonotype originates from a young man who received the YFV17D yellow fever vaccine. The sample here was PBMCs, taken 5 days after the first yellow fever vaccination. The chain's CDR3 is CASSPDGYQETQYF. CDR3 nucleotides: TGTGCCAGCAGTCCGGACGGGTACCAAGAGACCCAGTACTTC.